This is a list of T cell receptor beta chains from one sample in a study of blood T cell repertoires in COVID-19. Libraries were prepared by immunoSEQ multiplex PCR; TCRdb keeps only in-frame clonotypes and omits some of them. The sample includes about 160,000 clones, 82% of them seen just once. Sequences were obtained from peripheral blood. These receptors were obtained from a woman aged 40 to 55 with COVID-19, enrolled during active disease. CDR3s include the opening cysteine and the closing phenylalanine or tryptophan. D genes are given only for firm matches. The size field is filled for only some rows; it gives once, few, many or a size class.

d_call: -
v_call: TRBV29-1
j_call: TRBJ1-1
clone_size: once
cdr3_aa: CSVKTGTEAFF
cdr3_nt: TGCAGCGTGAAGACTGGGACTGAAGCTTTCTTT

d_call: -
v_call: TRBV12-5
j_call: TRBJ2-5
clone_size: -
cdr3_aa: CASGSTSPGYSQETQYF
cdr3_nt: TGTGCTAGTGGTTCGACCTCCCCCGGGTACTCGCAAGAGACCCAGTACTTC

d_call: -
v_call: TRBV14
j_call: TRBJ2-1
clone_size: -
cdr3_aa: CASSRNRDSEIFF
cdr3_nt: TGTGCCAGCAGCCGAAACCGGGACTCAGAGATCTTCTTC

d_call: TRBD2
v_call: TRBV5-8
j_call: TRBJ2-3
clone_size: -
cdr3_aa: CASSLGTSGTADTQYF
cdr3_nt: TGTGCCAGCAGCCTAGGGACTAGCGGGACCGCAGATACGCAGTATTTT

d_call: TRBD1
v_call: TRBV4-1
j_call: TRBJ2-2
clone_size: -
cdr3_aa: CASSHGGQGSGTGELFF
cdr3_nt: TGCGCCAGCAGCCATGGGGGACAGGGGTCGGGCACCGGGGAGCTGTTTTTT

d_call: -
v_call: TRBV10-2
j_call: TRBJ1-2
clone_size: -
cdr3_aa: CASSESPQHYGYTF
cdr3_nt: TGCGCCAGCAGTGAGTCGCCACAGCACTATGGCTACACCTTC

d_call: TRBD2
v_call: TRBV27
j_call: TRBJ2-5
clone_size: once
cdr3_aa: CASSLDSSGGRETQYF
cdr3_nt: TGTGCCAGCAGTTTGGACTCTAGCGGGGGGCGTGAGACCCAGTACTTC

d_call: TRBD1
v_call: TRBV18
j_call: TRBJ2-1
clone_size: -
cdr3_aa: CASSPRTGYNEQFF
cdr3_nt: TGTGCCAGCTCACCCCGGACAGGGTACAATGAGCAGTTCTTC

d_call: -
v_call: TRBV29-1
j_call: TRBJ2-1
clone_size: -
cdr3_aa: CSVEDQGYNEQFF
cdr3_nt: TGCAGCGTTGAAGATCAGGGCTACAATGAGCAGTTCTTC

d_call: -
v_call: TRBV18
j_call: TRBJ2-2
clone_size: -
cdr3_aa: CASSRGQTGELFF
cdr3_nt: TGTGCCAGCTCTAGAGGACAGACCGGGGAGCTGTTTTTT

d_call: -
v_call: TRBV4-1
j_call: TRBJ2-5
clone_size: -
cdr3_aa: CASSPRFAETQYF
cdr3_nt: TGCGCCAGCAGCCCTAGGTTTGCCGAGACCCAGTACTTC

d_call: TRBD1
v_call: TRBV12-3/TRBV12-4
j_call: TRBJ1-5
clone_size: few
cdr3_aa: CASSSTGKQPQHF
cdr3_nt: TGTGCCAGCAGTTCGACAGGGAAACAGCCCCAGCATTTT

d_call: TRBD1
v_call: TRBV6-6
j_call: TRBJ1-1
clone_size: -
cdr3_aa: CASTHNQGGNAEAFF
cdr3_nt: TGTGCCAGCACCCATAACCAGGGGGGTAACGCTGAAGCTTTCTTT

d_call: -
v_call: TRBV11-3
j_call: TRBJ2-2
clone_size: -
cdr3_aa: CASSLEGSGTGELFF
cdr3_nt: TGTGCCAGCAGCTTAGAAGGTTCGGGCACCGGGGAGCTGTTTTTT

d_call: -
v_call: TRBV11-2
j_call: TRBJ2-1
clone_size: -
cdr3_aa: CASSPSLSSYNEQFF
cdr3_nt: TGTGCCAGCAGCCCTAGCCTCAGCTCCTACAATGAGCAGTTCTTC

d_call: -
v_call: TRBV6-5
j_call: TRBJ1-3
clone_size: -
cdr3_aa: CASSPRGNSGNTIYF
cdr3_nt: TGTGCCAGCAGTCCCCGCGGAAACTCTGGAAACACCATATATTTT

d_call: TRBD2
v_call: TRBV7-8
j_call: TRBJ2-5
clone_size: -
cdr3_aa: CASSATGGETQYF
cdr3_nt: TGTGCCAGCAGCGCCACCGGGGGGGAGACCCAGTACTTC

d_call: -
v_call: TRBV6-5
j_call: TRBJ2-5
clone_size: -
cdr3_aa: CASSGKPRVTQYF
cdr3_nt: TGTGCCAGCAGCGGGAAGCCGAGAGTGACCCAGTACTTC

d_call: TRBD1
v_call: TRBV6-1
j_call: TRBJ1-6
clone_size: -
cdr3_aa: CASSVGRGSLLGSPLHF
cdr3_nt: TGTGCCAGCAGTGTGGGCAGGGGGTCGTTGCTGGGATCACCCCTCCACTTT

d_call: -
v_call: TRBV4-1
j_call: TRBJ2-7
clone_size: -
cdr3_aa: CASSQDEPGEQYF
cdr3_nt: TGCGCCAGCAGCCAAGATGAGCCGGGAGAGCAGTACTTC

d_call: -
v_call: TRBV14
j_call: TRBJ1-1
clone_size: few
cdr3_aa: CASSSGNTEAFF
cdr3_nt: TGTGCCAGCAGCTCGGGGAACACTGAAGCTTTCTTT

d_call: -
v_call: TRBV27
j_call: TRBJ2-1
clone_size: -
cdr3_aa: CASSLPYGGAKDKQFF
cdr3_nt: TGTGCCAGCAGTTTACCCTACGGCGGGGCAAAGGATAAGCAGTTCTTC

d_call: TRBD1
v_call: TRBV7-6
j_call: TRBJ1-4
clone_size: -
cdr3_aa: CASSLAGTGTNEKLFF
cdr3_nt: TGTGCCAGCAGCTTAGCCGGGACAGGGACTAATGAAAAACTGTTTTTT

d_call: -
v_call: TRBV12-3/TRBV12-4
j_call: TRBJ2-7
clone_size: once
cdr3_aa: CASSSGTSEQYF
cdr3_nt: TGTGCCAGCAGCTCGGGGACTTCCGAGCAGTACTTC

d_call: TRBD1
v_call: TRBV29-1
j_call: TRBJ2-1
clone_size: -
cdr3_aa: CSVEWTGNEQFF
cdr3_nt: TGCAGCGTCGAGTGGACAGGGAATGAGCAGTTCTTC

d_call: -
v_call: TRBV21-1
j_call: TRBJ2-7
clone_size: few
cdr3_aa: CASSKGGDEGKTTYEQYF
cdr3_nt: TGTGCCAGCAGCAAAGGAGGCGACGAGGGAAAAACTACCTACGAGCAGTACTTC

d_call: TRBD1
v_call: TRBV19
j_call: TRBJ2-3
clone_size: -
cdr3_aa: CASNRDRGSDTQYF
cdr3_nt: TGTGCCAGTAATCGGGACAGGGGTTCCGATACGCAGTATTTT

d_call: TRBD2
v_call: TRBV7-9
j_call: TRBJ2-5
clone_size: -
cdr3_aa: CASSLGSGRKETQYF
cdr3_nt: TGTGCCAGCAGCTTAGGTAGCGGGAGGAAAGAGACCCAGTACTTC

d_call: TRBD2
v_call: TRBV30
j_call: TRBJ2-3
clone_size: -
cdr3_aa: CACTPTSGVADTQYF
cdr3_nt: TGTGCCTGTACGCCGACTAGCGGGGTCGCAGATACGCAGTATTTT

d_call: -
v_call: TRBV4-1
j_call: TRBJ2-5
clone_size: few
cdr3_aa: CASSQDSSSPQTQYF
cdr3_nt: TGCGCCAGCAGCCAAGATAGTAGCAGTCCACAGACCCAGTACTTC

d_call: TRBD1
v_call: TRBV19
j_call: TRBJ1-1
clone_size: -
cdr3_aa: CASSMGQGAREGTEAFF
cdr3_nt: TGTGCCAGTAGTATGGGACAGGGGGCGCGAGAGGGCACTGAAGCTTTCTTT

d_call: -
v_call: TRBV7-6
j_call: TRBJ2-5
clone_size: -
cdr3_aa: CASNPREYF
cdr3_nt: TGTGCCAGCAACCCCCGCGAGTACTTC

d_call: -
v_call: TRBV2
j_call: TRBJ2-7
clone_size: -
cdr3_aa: CASSAGGGYEQYF
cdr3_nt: TGTGCCAGCAGTGCCGGGGGAGGCTACGAGCAGTACTTC

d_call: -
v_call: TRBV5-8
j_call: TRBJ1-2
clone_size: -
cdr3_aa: CASSLAGGGYTF
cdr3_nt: TGTGCCAGCAGCTTGGCGGGTGGTGGCTACACCTTC

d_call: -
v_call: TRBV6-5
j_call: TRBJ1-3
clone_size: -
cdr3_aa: CASSTGYYSGNTIYF
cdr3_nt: TGTGCCAGCAGTACAGGCTATTACTCTGGAAACACCATATATTTT

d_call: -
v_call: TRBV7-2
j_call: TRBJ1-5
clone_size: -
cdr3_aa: CASSLGDTRSNQPQHF
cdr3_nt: TGTGCCAGCAGCTTAGGGGACACTCGTAGCAATCAGCCCCAGCATTTT

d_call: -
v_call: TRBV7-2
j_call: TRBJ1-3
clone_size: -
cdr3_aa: CASSRTLRGRQNTIYF
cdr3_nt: TGTGCCAGCAGCCGCACCCTTAGGGGCCGGCAAAACACCATATATTTT

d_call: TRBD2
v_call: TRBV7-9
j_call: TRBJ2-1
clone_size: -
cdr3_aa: CASSLRGLVSEQFF
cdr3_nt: TGTGCCAGCAGCTTACGGGGACTAGTCAGTGAGCAGTTCTTC

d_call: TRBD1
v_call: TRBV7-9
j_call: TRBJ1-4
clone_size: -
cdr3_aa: CASSIKQGTFNEKLFF
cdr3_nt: TGTGCCAGCAGCATAAAACAGGGGACCTTTAATGAAAAACTGTTTTTT

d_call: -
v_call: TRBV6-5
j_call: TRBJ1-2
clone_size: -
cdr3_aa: CASSAPGIGGYTF
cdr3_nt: TGTGCCAGCAGCGCCCCAGGGATCGGGGGCTACACCTTC

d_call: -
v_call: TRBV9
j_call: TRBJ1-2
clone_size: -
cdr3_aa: CASSANRGGYTF
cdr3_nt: TGTGCCAGCAGCGCAAACCGCGGGGGCTACACCTTC

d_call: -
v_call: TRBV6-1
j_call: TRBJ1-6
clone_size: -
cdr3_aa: CASSEFDIRGSPLHF
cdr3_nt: TGTGCCAGCAGTGAATTCGATATTCGGGGATCACCCCTCCACTTT

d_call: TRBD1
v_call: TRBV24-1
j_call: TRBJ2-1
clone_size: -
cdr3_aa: CATSDSDRGVYEQFF
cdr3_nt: TGTGCCACCAGTGATTCCGACAGGGGGGTTTATGAGCAGTTCTTC

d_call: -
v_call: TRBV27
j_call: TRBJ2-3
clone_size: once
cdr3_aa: CASSFRGSDTDTQYF
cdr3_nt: TGTGCCAGCAGTTTTCGGGGAAGTGATACAGATACGCAGTATTTT

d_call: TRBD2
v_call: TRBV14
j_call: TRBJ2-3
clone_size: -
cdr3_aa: CASSRLAGEVDTQYF
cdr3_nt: TGTGCCAGCAGCAGGCTAGCGGGAGAGGTAGATACGCAGTATTTT

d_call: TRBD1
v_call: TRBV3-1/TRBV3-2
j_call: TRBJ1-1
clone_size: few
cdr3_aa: CATTKGGQNTEAFF
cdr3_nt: TGTGCCACCACCAAAGGGGGCCAGAACACTGAAGCTTTCTTT

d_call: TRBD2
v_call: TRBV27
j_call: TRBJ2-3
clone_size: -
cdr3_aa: CASSLVREGGADTQYF
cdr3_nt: TGTGCCAGCAGTTTAGTCAGGGAGGGTGGGGCAGATACGCAGTATTTT

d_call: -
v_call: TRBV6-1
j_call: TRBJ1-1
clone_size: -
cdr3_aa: CASSETRDTEAFF
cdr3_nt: TGTGCCAGCAGTGAAACCCGGGACACTGAAGCTTTCTTT

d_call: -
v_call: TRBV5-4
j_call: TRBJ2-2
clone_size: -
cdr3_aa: CASSPGGLSSTGELFF
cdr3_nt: TGTGCCAGCAGCCCTGGGGGACTTTCCTCCACCGGGGAGCTGTTTTTT

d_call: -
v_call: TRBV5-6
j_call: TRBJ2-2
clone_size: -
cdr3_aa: CASSKDIRTGELFF
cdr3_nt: TGTGCCAGCAGCAAGGACATACGGACCGGGGAGCTGTTTTTT

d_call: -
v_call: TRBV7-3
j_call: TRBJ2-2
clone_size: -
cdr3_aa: CASSPEGAIGTGELFF
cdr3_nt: TGTGCCAGCAGCCCGGAGGGGGCAATCGGCACCGGGGAGCTGTTTTTT

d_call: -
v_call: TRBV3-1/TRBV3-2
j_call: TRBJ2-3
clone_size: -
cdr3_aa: CASSHSGGVTDTQYF
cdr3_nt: TGTGCCAGCAGCCATTCCGGGGGTGTAACAGATACGCAGTATTTT

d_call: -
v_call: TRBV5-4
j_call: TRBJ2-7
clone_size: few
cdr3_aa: CASSPKGVLGEQYF
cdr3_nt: TGTGCCAGCAGCCCCAAAGGGGTATTAGGCGAGCAGTACTTC

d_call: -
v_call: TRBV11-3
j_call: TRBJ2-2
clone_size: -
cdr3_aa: CASSPHRNTGELFF
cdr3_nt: TGTGCCAGCAGCCCCCACAGAAACACCGGGGAGCTGTTTTTT

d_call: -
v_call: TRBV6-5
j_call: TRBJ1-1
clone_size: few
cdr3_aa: CASSYVDRNTEAFF
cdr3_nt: TGTGCCAGCAGTTACGTCGACAGGAACACTGAAGCTTTCTTT

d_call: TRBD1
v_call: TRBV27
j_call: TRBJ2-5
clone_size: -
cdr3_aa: CASSLPTDRAKTYQETQYF
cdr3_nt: TGTGCCAGCAGTCTTCCAACCGACAGGGCCAAGACATACCAAGAGACCCAGTACTTC

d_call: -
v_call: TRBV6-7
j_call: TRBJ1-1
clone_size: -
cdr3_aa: CASIKPGQKNTEAFF
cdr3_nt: TGTGCCAGCATAAAACCGGGACAAAAGAACACTGAAGCTTTCTTT

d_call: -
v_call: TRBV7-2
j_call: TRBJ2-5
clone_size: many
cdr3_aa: CASSLAQGSSVQETQYF
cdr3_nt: TGTGCCAGCAGCTTAGCCCAGGGGAGTTCGGTGCAAGAGACCCAGTACTTC